The 10 T cell receptor beta chains below all came from one sample that was sequenced in a study of immune characterization of retroperitoneal liposarcoma. TCRdb called the PCR reads again in MiXCR, with one record for every CDR3 protein. The sample yields more than 9,500 distinct CDR3 sequences, about a quarter seen once. Sequencing used tumor tissue. The receptor set was obtained from a female donor with retroperitoneal liposarcoma.

The chain couples TRBV19 to TRBJ2-7, with D tentatively TRBD1 or TRBD2 (5 bases each). The CDR3 spans 14 residues. Trimming stripped 2 bases from V and 0 bases from J, with 8 bases between. Germline values: CDR1 LNHDA, CDR2 SQIVND (reference sequence). This chain's CDR3 is CASSISGTSYEQYF. CDR3 DNA sequence: TGTGCCAGTAGTATATCCGGGACCTCCTACGAGCAGTACTTC. Full variable domain (remainder filled in from reference TRBV19 and TRBJ2-7): DGGITQSPKYLFRKEGQNVTLSCEQNLNHDAMYWYRQDPGQGLRLIYYSQIVNDFQKGDIAEGYSVSREKKESFPLTVTSAQKNPTAFYLCASSISGTSYEQYFGPGTRLTVT.

The chain links TRBV12-3 or TRBV12-4 to TRBJ1-3, with 9 bases that match TRBD1. The CDR3 extends over 14 amino acids. Losses at the gene ends were 5 bases for V and 4 bases for J; bases not matched to a gene: 3. Here the CDR3 DNA reads TGTGCCAGCAGTAGCGGGACAGGGGGAAACACCATATATTTT. This codes for CASSSGTGGNTIYF.

This clonotype showed up just a few times. J is TRBJ1-1 and V is TRBV6-2 or TRBV6-3; D is unresolved. The CDR3 is made up of 12 amino acids. The V end lost 0 bases, the J end lost 8 bases, and 7 bases lay between the germline ends. Germline CDR1 is MNHEY and CDR2 is SVGEGT. The DNA of the CDR3 is TGTGCCAGCAGTTACTCGGCGGTCGAAGCTTTCTTT. Protein sequence: CASSYSAVEAFF.

The rearrangement uses TRBV6-1 and TRBJ2-5; 14 bases align to TRBD2. V shed 5 bases, J shed 2 bases, and the junction held 1 base outside the gene matches. The CDR3 extends over 15 amino acids. Per the germline V gene, CDR1 is MNHNS and CDR2 is SASEGT. In DNA, the CDR3 is TGTGCCAGCAGTCGACTAGCGGGGGGGCAAGAGACCCAGTACTTC. Encoded protein: CASSRLAGGQETQYF.

By its share, this clonotype is medium-sized. This chain joins TRBV6-6 and TRBJ2-1; D could derive from TRBD1 or TRBD2 (5 bases each). The J call may be incorrect, as the DNA end agrees better with TRBJ2-7. Germline V gene sequence: CDR1 MNHNY, CDR2 SVGAGI (reference sequence). CDR3 size: 14 residues. In DNA form, the CDR3 reads TGTGCCAGCAGTTACTCCGAGGGGTCTGCGGAGCAGTACTTC. Protein sequence: CASSYSEGSAEQYF.

This clonotype came up many times. The rearrangement links TRBV12-3 or TRBV12-4 to TRBJ2-5; D might be TRBD1 or TRBD2, each matching 5 bases. This CDR3 comprises 15 residues. Trimming removed 5 bases from V and 1 base from J, with 14 bases in between. CDR3 coding DNA: TGTGCCAGCAGTCCCGGGGCAGCAACCCAAGAGACCCAGTACTTC. The encoded protein is CASSPGAATQETQYF.

The chain joins TRBV6-6 to TRBJ2-5, with TRBD2 as a possible D gene (7 bases). Matching the DNA end better, TRBJ2-1 makes the J call doubtful. The CDR3 sequence is 13 residues long. Germline V gene sequence: CDR1 MNHNY, CDR2 SVGAGI (reference sequence). The CDR3 nucleotides read TGTGCCAGCGGGGAGGGGGGGTTAGAGACCCAGTTCTTC. Translated, it gives CASGEGGLETQFF.

This chain links TRBV6-8 with TRBJ2-5; TRBD1 is a possible D gene (5 bases). The J call may be faulty, since TRBJ2-7 better matches the DNA end. CDR1 MNHGY and CDR2 SAAAGT come from the germline V gene. The CDR3 spans 14 residues. Here the CDR3 reads CASITGYPSYEQYF. Here the CDR3 DNA reads TGTGCCAGCATTACAGGATACCCATCCTACGAGCAGTACTTC.

Only a few counts were recorded for this clonotype. The chain is built from TRBV6-1 and TRBJ1-4, with D possibly matching TRBD1 (5 bases). Germline V gene sequence: CDR1 MNHNS, CDR2 SASEGT. CDR3 length: 14 residues. V was clipped by 3 bases and J by 5 bases, with 10 bases between them. CDR3 residues: CASSEQGENEKLFF. CDR3 coding DNA: TGTGCCAGCAGTGAGCAGGGCGAGAATGAAAAACTGTTTTTT.

The genes are TRBV6-6 and TRBJ1-5; TRBD1 matches 9 bases. V lost 2 bases to trimming and J lost 2 bases; unmatched junction nucleotides: 13. Looked up from germline, CDR1 is MNHNY and CDR2 is SVGAGI (reference sequence). The CDR3 sequence is 19 residues long. The CDR3 reads CASSYNSPGQGGGNQPQHF. In DNA, the CDR3 is TGTGCCAGCAGTTACAATTCACCGGGACAGGGAGGGGGCAATCAGCCCCAGCATTTT.